The rows below give T cell receptor beta chains drawn from one sample of a study of OX40 agonist ivuxolimab in advanced cancers. Only in-frame clones appear in the TCRdb table, and some are missing; sequencing was by immunoSEQ multiplex PCR. Of 100,000 or so clones in the sample, around 94% were seen once. This specimen was CD4+ or CD8+ T cells sorted from blood, taken in a trial of the OX40 agonist ivuxolimab. The receptors come from an adult with an advanced solid tumor such as melanoma, head and neck, liver or kidney cancer. Each CDR3 is given with its conserved first and last residue. D genes are given only for firm matches. Clone sizes are given selectively: once, few, many, or a class where the clone is expanded.

CDR3aa: CASSWWEYTEAFF
CDR3nt: TGTGCCAGCAGCTGGTGGGAATACACTGAAGCTTTCTTT
abundance: NA
d_gene: NA
v_gene: TRBV6-1
j_gene: TRBJ1-1

CDR3aa: CATPSRTDPNYGYTF
CDR3nt: TGTGCCACCCCAAGCAGGACAGATCCTAACTATGGCTACACCTTC
abundance: NA
d_gene: NA
v_gene: TRBV19
j_gene: TRBJ1-2

CDR3aa: CASSAWTGRSTNYGYTF
CDR3nt: TGTGCCAGCAGTGCCTGGACAGGGCGCTCTACGAACTATGGCTACACCTTC
abundance: NA
d_gene: TRBD1
v_gene: TRBV27
j_gene: TRBJ1-2

CDR3aa: CASSKANTEAFF
CDR3nt: TGTGCCAGCAGCAAAGCTAACACTGAAGCTTTCTTT
abundance: NA
d_gene: NA
v_gene: TRBV21-1
j_gene: TRBJ1-1

CDR3aa: CASSPGAPPDEQYF
CDR3nt: TGTGCCAGCAGCCCGGGGGCCCCTCCCGACGAGCAGTACTTC
abundance: NA
d_gene: NA
v_gene: TRBV7-3
j_gene: TRBJ2-7

CDR3aa: CDRDRRYEQYF
CDR3nt: TGCGACAGGGACAGGCGCTACGAGCAGTACTTC
abundance: once
d_gene: TRBD1
v_gene: TRBV5-1
j_gene: TRBJ2-7

CDR3aa: CATRTAGTEAFF
CDR3nt: TGTGCCACCAGAACCGCCGGGACTGAAGCTTTCTTT
abundance: NA
d_gene: NA
v_gene: TRBV10-3
j_gene: TRBJ1-1

CDR3aa: CASSLRQEAEAFF
CDR3nt: TGTGCCAGCAGCTTGCGACAGGAGGCTGAAGCTTTCTTT
abundance: NA
d_gene: NA
v_gene: TRBV5-4
j_gene: TRBJ1-1

CDR3aa: CASRTGGVEWEAFF
CDR3nt: TGCGCCAGCAGGACAGGGGGCGTTGAATGGGAAGCTTTCTTT
abundance: NA
d_gene: TRBD1
v_gene: TRBV5-1
j_gene: TRBJ1-1

CDR3aa: CASSRTDRGETQYF
CDR3nt: TGTGCCAGCAGCCGGACGGACAGGGGAGAGACCCAGTACTTC
abundance: NA
d_gene: TRBD1
v_gene: TRBV4-2
j_gene: TRBJ2-5

CDR3aa: CASGLLSGEDTEAFF
CDR3nt: TGCGCCAGCGGCCTCCTGTCGGGGGAGGACACTGAAGCTTTCTTT
abundance: NA
d_gene: NA
v_gene: TRBV5-1
j_gene: TRBJ1-1

CDR3aa: CATSQGAAAYEQYF
CDR3nt: TGTGCCACTAGCCAGGGGGCGGCCGCCTACGAGCAGTACTTC
abundance: NA
d_gene: TRBD1
v_gene: TRBV10-3
j_gene: TRBJ2-7

CDR3aa: CASRRDRGYEQYF
CDR3nt: TGTGCCAGCAGACGGGACAGAGGCTACGAGCAGTACTTC
abundance: NA
d_gene: TRBD1
v_gene: TRBV27
j_gene: TRBJ2-7

CDR3aa: CASSVGGLITDTQYF
CDR3nt: TGTGCCAGCAGCGTAGGGGGTCTGATTACAGATACGCAGTATTTT
abundance: once
d_gene: NA
v_gene: TRBV9
j_gene: TRBJ2-3

CDR3aa: CASSQSPPSGGSQETQYF
CDR3nt: TGCGCCAGCAGTCAATCCCCTCCTAGCGGGGGGTCACAAGAGACCCAGTACTTC
abundance: NA
d_gene: TRBD2
v_gene: TRBV23-1
j_gene: TRBJ2-5

CDR3aa: CASSSRWDTQYF
CDR3nt: TGTGCCAGCAGCTCCAGGTGGGATACGCAGTATTTT
abundance: NA
d_gene: NA
v_gene: TRBV7-9
j_gene: TRBJ2-3

CDR3aa: CSVLPSGTPNYGYTF
CDR3nt: TGCAGCGTTCTACCCTCCGGGACACCAAACTATGGCTACACCTTC
abundance: NA
d_gene: NA
v_gene: TRBV29-1
j_gene: TRBJ1-2

CDR3aa: CAWGRGRPNTEAFF
CDR3nt: TGTGCCTGGGGGAGGGGCAGACCCAACACTGAAGCTTTCTTT
abundance: once
d_gene: NA
v_gene: TRBV30
j_gene: TRBJ1-1

CDR3aa: CASSPWDREGGYTF
CDR3nt: TGTGCCAGCTCACCTTGGGACAGGGAAGGTGGCTACACCTTC
abundance: once
d_gene: TRBD1
v_gene: TRBV18
j_gene: TRBJ1-2

CDR3aa: CASSVDIAGEDTQYF
CDR3nt: TGTGCCAGCAGCGTAGATATAGCGGGAGAAGATACGCAGTATTTT
abundance: NA
d_gene: TRBD2
v_gene: TRBV9
j_gene: TRBJ2-3

CDR3aa: CASSVTGNYGYTF
CDR3nt: TGTGCCAGCAGTGTGACAGGGAACTATGGCTACACCTTC
abundance: NA
d_gene: TRBD1
v_gene: TRBV6-1
j_gene: TRBJ1-2

CDR3aa: CASSRFRGGSSYEQYF
CDR3nt: TGTGCCAGCAGCCGTTTTAGAGGGGGGAGCTCCTACGAGCAGTACTTC
abundance: NA
d_gene: NA
v_gene: TRBV28
j_gene: TRBJ2-7

CDR3aa: CASGLGAGQQETQYF
CDR3nt: TGTGCTAGTGGTTTGGGAGCGGGACAGCAAGAGACCCAGTACTTC
abundance: NA
d_gene: NA
v_gene: TRBV12-5
j_gene: TRBJ2-5

CDR3aa: CASSRPGQLKEKLFF
CDR3nt: TGTGCCAGCAGTCGGCCGGGACAGCTGAAGGAAAAACTGTTTTTT
abundance: NA
d_gene: TRBD1
v_gene: TRBV6-4
j_gene: TRBJ1-4

CDR3aa: CASSTPSTDTQYF
CDR3nt: TGTGCCAGCAGTACCCCTAGCACAGATACGCAGTATTTT
abundance: NA
d_gene: NA
v_gene: TRBV6-6
j_gene: TRBJ2-3

CDR3aa: CASSPPPSGNTIYF
CDR3nt: TGTGCCAGCAGCCCTCCACCATCTGGAAACACCATATATTTT
abundance: NA
d_gene: NA
v_gene: TRBV7-2
j_gene: TRBJ1-3

CDR3aa: CASSDLLNGYTF
CDR3nt: TGTGCCAGCAGTGACCTGCTAAATGGCTACACCTTC
abundance: NA
d_gene: NA
v_gene: TRBV6-4
j_gene: TRBJ1-2

CDR3aa: CASTITRGTETQYF
CDR3nt: TGTGCCAGCACCATAACTAGGGGGACGGAGACCCAGTACTTC
abundance: NA
d_gene: NA
v_gene: TRBV7-2
j_gene: TRBJ2-5

CDR3aa: CASSLRTGSEKLFF
CDR3nt: TGCGCCAGCAGCTTGAGGACAGGTAGTGAAAAACTGTTTTTT
abundance: NA
d_gene: TRBD1
v_gene: TRBV5-1
j_gene: TRBJ1-4

CDR3aa: CASSFQGREYEQYF
CDR3nt: TGTGCCAGCAGTTTTCAGGGGCGGGAGTACGAGCAGTACTTC
abundance: NA
d_gene: NA
v_gene: TRBV28
j_gene: TRBJ2-7

CDR3aa: CASSVSGQNTGELFF
CDR3nt: TGCGCCAGCAGCGTGAGCGGACAGAACACCGGGGAGCTGTTTTTT
abundance: once
d_gene: NA
v_gene: TRBV5-1
j_gene: TRBJ2-2

CDR3aa: CASTFTDTQYF
CDR3nt: TGTGCCAGCACCTTTACAGATACGCAGTATTTT
abundance: NA
d_gene: NA
v_gene: TRBV25-1
j_gene: TRBJ2-3

CDR3aa: CASSWWGTSGDNEQFF
CDR3nt: TGTGCCAGCAGTTGGTGGGGGACTAGCGGTGACAATGAGCAGTTCTTC
abundance: NA
d_gene: TRBD2
v_gene: TRBV2
j_gene: TRBJ2-1

CDR3aa: CSAAAGTGNEKLFF
CDR3nt: TGCAGCGCCGCGGCCGGGACAGGGAATGAAAAACTGTTTTTT
abundance: NA
d_gene: TRBD1
v_gene: TRBV29-1
j_gene: TRBJ1-4

CDR3aa: CASSVGPGRLSTDTQYF
CDR3nt: TGTGCCAGCAGCGTAGGGCCCGGCAGGCTTAGCACAGATACGCAGTATTTT
abundance: once
d_gene: NA
v_gene: TRBV9
j_gene: TRBJ2-3

CDR3aa: CASSLGSSGGAEETQYF
CDR3nt: TGCGCCAGCAGCTTGGGGTCTAGCGGGGGGGCGGAAGAGACCCAGTACTTC
abundance: NA
d_gene: TRBD2
v_gene: TRBV5-1
j_gene: TRBJ2-5

CDR3aa: CASHIDRGGEQYF
CDR3nt: TGTGCCAGCCATATTGACAGGGGCGGCGAGCAGTACTTC
abundance: NA
d_gene: TRBD1
v_gene: TRBV5-4
j_gene: TRBJ2-7

CDR3aa: CASSLGQGQTNEKLFF
CDR3nt: TGCGCCAGCAGCTTGGGTCAGGGTCAAACTAATGAAAAACTGTTTTTT
abundance: NA
d_gene: NA
v_gene: TRBV5-1
j_gene: TRBJ1-4

CDR3aa: CASSKDALAGGYEQYF
CDR3nt: TGTGCCAGCAGCAAAGACGCACTAGCGGGAGGGTACGAGCAGTACTTC
abundance: NA
d_gene: NA
v_gene: TRBV21-1
j_gene: TRBJ2-7

CDR3aa: CASSLGTGTSTDTQYF
CDR3nt: TGCGCCAGCAGCTTAGGGACAGGGACGAGCACAGATACGCAGTATTTT
abundance: NA
d_gene: TRBD1
v_gene: TRBV5-1
j_gene: TRBJ2-3

CDR3aa: CAWSVPERGHEQFF
CDR3nt: TGTGCCTGGAGTGTACCCGAGAGGGGGCATGAGCAGTTCTTC
abundance: once
d_gene: TRBD1
v_gene: TRBV30
j_gene: TRBJ2-1

CDR3aa: CATSRGGFQPQHF
CDR3nt: TGTGCCACCAGCAGAGGGGGATTTCAGCCCCAGCATTTT
abundance: NA
d_gene: NA
v_gene: TRBV15
j_gene: TRBJ1-5

CDR3aa: CASSVQGQSNQPQHF
CDR3nt: TGTGCCAGTAGTGTACAGGGGCAAAGCAATCAGCCCCAGCATTTT
abundance: few
d_gene: TRBD1
v_gene: TRBV19
j_gene: TRBJ1-5

CDR3aa: CASSYGEGYGYTF
CDR3nt: TGCGCCAGCAGCTACGGGGAGGGGTATGGCTACACCTTC
abundance: NA
d_gene: NA
v_gene: TRBV5-1
j_gene: TRBJ1-2

CDR3aa: CASSPVIRDTEAFF
CDR3nt: TGTGCCAGCAGCCCCGTGATAAGGGACACTGAAGCTTTCTTT
abundance: NA
d_gene: NA
v_gene: TRBV9
j_gene: TRBJ1-1

CDR3aa: CSASTSPRDRRTAYYGYTF
CDR3nt: TGCAGCGCGTCAACTTCGCCCCGGGACAGGAGAACCGCCTACTATGGCTACACCTTC
abundance: NA
d_gene: TRBD1
v_gene: TRBV29-1
j_gene: TRBJ1-2

CDR3aa: CASSLANPTTGELFF
CDR3nt: TGCGCCAGCAGCTTGGCCAACCCTACCACCGGGGAGCTGTTTTTT
abundance: NA
d_gene: NA
v_gene: TRBV5-1
j_gene: TRBJ2-2

CDR3aa: CSVPGTSGSGYNEQFF
CDR3nt: TGCAGCGTCCCCGGGACTAGCGGGAGCGGCTACAATGAGCAGTTCTTC
abundance: NA
d_gene: TRBD2
v_gene: TRBV29-1
j_gene: TRBJ2-1

CDR3aa: CASSLGDRAGYTF
CDR3nt: TGCGCCAGCAGCTTGGGGGACCGCGCTGGCTACACCTTC
abundance: NA
d_gene: NA
v_gene: TRBV5-1
j_gene: TRBJ1-2

CDR3aa: CASSIDGGPPKNIQYF
CDR3nt: TGTGCCAGTAGTATAGACGGGGGGCCGCCCAAAAACATTCAGTACTTC
abundance: NA
d_gene: NA
v_gene: TRBV19
j_gene: TRBJ2-4

CDR3aa: CASSLDQGSGNTIYF
CDR3nt: TGTGCCAGCAGCTTGGATCAGGGGAGTGGAAACACCATATATTTT
abundance: NA
d_gene: NA
v_gene: TRBV5-4
j_gene: TRBJ1-3

CDR3aa: CAISGPGTGLTEAFF
CDR3nt: TGTGCCATCAGCGGACCCGGGACAGGACTCACTGAAGCTTTCTTT
abundance: NA
d_gene: TRBD1
v_gene: TRBV10-3
j_gene: TRBJ1-1

CDR3aa: CASSSQGRYGYTF
CDR3nt: TGTGCCAGCAGCTCGCAAGGTCGCTATGGCTACACCTTC
abundance: NA
d_gene: NA
v_gene: TRBV7-2
j_gene: TRBJ1-2

CDR3aa: CASMDQGAPNTEAFF
CDR3nt: TGCGCCAGTATGGACCAGGGGGCTCCGAACACTGAAGCTTTCTTT
abundance: once
d_gene: TRBD1
v_gene: TRBV5-1
j_gene: TRBJ1-1

CDR3aa: CASSPPASTYEQYF
CDR3nt: TGTGCCAGCTCACCACCGGCCAGCACCTACGAGCAGTACTTC
abundance: NA
d_gene: NA
v_gene: TRBV18
j_gene: TRBJ2-7

CDR3aa: CASSPSGTAYEQYF
CDR3nt: TGTGCCAGCTCACCGTCCGGGACAGCTTACGAGCAGTACTTC
abundance: NA
d_gene: TRBD1
v_gene: TRBV18
j_gene: TRBJ2-7

CDR3aa: CASSLRSDYEQYF
CDR3nt: TGTGCCAGCAGCTTAAGGTCAGATTACGAGCAGTACTTC
abundance: NA
d_gene: NA
v_gene: TRBV11-3
j_gene: TRBJ2-7

CDR3aa: CASRLGASGRYEQYF
CDR3nt: TGTGCCAGCAGGCTCGGGGCTAGCGGGAGGTACGAGCAGTACTTC
abundance: NA
d_gene: TRBD2
v_gene: TRBV6-5
j_gene: TRBJ2-7

CDR3aa: CASSAGQGDTEAFF
CDR3nt: TGTGCCAGCAGTGCAGGACAGGGAGACACTGAAGCTTTCTTT
abundance: NA
d_gene: TRBD1
v_gene: TRBV6-1
j_gene: TRBJ1-1